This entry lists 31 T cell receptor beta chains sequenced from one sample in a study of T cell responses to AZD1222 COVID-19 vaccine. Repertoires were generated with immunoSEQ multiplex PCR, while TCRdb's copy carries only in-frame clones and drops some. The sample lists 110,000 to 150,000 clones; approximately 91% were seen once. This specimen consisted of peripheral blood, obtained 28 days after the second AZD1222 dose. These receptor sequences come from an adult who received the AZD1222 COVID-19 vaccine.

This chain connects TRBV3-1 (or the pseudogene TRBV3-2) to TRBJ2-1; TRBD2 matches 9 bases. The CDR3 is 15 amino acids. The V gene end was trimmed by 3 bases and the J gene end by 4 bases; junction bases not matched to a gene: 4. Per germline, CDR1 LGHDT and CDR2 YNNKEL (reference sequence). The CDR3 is CASSQAGGRYNEQFF. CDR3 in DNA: TGTGCCAGCAGCCAGGCGGGGGGGAGGTACAATGAGCAGTTCTTC.

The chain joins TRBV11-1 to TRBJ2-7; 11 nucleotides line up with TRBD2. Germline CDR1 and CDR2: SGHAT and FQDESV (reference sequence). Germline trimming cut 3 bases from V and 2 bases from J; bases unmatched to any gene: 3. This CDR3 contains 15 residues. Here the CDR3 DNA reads TGTGCCAGCAGCTTCCTAGCGGGGGGAACCTACGAGCAGTACTTC. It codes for CASSFLAGGTYEQYF.

CDR3 sequence: CASNSGAYGYTF. CDR3 bases: TGTGCCAGTAATTCCGGAGCCTATGGCTACACCTTC. V and J are TRBV19 and TRBJ1-2; D ambiguous. The CDR3 runs to 12 residues. Deletions cut 7 bases from V and 4 bases from J, with 10 bases between. CDR1 and CDR2 from the germline V gene are LNHDA and SQIVND (reference sequence).

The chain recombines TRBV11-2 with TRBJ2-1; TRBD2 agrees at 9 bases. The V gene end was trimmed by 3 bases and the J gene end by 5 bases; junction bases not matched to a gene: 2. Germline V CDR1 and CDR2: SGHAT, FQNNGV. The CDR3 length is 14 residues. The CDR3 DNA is TGTGCCAGCAGCTTGACTAGCGGAAACAATGAGCAGTTCTTC. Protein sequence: CASSLTSGNNEQFF.

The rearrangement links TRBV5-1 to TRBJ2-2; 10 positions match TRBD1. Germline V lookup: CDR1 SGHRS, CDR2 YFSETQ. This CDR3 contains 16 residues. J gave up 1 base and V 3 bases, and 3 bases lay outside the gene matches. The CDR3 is CASSSGTGVNTGELFF. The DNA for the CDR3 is TGCGCCAGCAGCTCGGGGACAGGGGTGAACACCGGGGAGCTGTTTTTT.

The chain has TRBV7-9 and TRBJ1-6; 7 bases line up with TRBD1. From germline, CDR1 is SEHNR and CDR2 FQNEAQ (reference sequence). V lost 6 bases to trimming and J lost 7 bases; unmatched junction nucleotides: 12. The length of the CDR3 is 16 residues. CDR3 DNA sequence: TGTGCCAGCAGACACGAACGACAGGGAAGAAATTCACCCCTCCACTTT. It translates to CASRHERQGRNSPLHF.

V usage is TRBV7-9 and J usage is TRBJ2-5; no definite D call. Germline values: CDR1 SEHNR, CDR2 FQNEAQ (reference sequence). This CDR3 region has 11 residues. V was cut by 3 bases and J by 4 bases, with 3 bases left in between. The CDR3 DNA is TGTGCCAGCAGCTTCAGAGAGACCCAGTACTTC. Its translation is CASSFRETQYF.

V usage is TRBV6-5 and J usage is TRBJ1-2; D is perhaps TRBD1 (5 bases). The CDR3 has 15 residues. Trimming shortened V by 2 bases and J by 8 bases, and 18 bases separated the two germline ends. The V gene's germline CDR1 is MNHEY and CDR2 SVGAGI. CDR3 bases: TGTGCCAGCAGTTACACATTAAATGACAGAAGAGGCTACACCTTC. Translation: CASSYTLNDRRGYTF.

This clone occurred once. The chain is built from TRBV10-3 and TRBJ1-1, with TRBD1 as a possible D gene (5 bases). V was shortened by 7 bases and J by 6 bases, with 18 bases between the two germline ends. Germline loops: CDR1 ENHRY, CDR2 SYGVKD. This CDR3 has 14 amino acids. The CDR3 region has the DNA TGTGCCATCAAGGAGGGAGCAGGGACGGCTGAAGCTTTCTTT. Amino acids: CAIKEGAGTAEAFF.

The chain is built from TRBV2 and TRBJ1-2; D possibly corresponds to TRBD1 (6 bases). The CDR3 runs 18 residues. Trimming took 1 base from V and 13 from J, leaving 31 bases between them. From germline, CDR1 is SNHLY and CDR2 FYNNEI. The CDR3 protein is CASSEEHGGNRAIRGCTF. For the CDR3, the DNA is TGTGCCAGCAGTGAAGAACACGGGGGCAACAGGGCCATACGCGGATGCACCTTC.

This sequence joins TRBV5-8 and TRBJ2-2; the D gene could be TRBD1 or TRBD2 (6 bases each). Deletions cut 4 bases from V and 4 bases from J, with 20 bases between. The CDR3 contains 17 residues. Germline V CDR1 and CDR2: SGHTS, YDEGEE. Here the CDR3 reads CASSPLGIGGRTGELFF. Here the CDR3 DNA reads TGTGCCAGCAGCCCCCTCGGGATAGGGGGGCGCACCGGGGAGCTGTTTTTT.

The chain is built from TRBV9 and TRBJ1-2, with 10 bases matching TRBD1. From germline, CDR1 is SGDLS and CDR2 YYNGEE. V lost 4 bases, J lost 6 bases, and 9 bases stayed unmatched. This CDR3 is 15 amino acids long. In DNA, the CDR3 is TGTGCCAGCAGCTCATGGGGGACAGGGGAGCATGGCTACACCTTC. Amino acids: CASSSWGTGEHGYTF.

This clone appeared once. The CDR3 loop reads CASSLGKGGGQETQYF. The CDR3 nucleotides read TGTGCCAGCAGCTTAGGGAAGGGAGGGGGGCAGGAGACCCAGTACTTC. The chain carries TRBV7-3 and TRBJ2-5, with a tentative D call TRBD2 (7 bases). The CDR3 covers 16 residues. Germline CDR1 and CDR2: SGHTA and FQGTGA. Trimming took 2 bases from V and 5 from J, leaving 18 bases between them.

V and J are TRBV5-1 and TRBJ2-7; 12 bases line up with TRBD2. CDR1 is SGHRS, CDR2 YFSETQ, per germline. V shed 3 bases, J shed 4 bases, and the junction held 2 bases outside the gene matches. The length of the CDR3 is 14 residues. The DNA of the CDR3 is TGCGCCAGCAGCTCGACTAGCGGGAGTTACGAGCAGTACTTC. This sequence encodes CASSSTSGSYEQYF. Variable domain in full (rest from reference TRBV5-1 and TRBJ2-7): KAGVTQTPRYLIKTRGQQVTLSCSPISGHRSVSWYQQTPGQGLQFLFEYFSETQRNKGNFPGRFSGRQFSNSRSEMNVSTLELGDSALYLCASSSTSGSYEQYFGPGTRLTVT.

In DNA form, the CDR3 reads TGTGCCAGTAGCCCGCAGAGAGGGACTTTAAACTATGGCTACACCTTC. This translates into CASSPQRGTLNYGYTF. The V gene is TRBV19, the J gene TRBJ1-2; D may be TRBD1 (5 bases). Germline V gene data show CDR1 as LNHDA and CDR2 as SQIVND (reference sequence). V lost 6 bases to trimming and J lost 2 bases, with 19 bases between them. The CDR3 is 16 amino acids.

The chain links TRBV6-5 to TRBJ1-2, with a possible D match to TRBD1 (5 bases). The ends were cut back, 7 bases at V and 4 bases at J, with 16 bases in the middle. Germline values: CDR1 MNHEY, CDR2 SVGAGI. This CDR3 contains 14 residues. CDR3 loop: CASMTRGGLYGYTF. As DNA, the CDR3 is TGTGCCAGCATGACCCGGGGCGGACTCTATGGCTACACCTTC.

The DNA of the CDR3 is TGTGCCTGGAGCGCAGGGGTAGGTGGCTACACCTTC. Protein: CAWSAGVGGYTF. The chain joins TRBV30 to TRBJ1-2, with D possibly TRBD1 on 6 matching bases. This CDR3 is 12 amino acids long. Germline assignment: CDR1 GTSNPN and CDR2 SVGIG (reference sequence). V gave up 3 bases and J gave up 7 bases, with 12 bases separating them.

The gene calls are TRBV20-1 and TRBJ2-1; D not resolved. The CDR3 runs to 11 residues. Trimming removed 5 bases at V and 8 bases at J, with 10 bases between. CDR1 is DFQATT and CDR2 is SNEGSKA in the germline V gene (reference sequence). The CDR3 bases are TGCAGTGCTGAACATGCTGATGAGCAGTTCTTC. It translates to CSAEHADEQFF.

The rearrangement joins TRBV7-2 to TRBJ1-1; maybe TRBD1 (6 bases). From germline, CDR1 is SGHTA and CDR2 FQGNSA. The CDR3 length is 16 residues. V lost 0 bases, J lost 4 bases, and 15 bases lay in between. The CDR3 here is CASSLAYGGQGTEAFF. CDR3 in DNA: TGTGCCAGCAGCTTAGCGTACGGGGGGCAGGGCACTGAAGCTTTCTTT.

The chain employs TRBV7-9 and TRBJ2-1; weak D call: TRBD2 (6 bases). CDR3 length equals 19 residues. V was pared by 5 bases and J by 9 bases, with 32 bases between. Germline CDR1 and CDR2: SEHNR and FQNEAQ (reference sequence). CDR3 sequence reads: CASSVGTSFGLANVGEQFF. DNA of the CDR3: TGTGCCAGCAGCGTAGGAACGTCCTTTGGGCTAGCGAACGTCGGTGAGCAGTTCTTC.

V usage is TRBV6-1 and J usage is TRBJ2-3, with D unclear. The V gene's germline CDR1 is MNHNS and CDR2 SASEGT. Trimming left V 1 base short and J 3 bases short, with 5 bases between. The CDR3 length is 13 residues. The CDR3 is CASSEGFTDTQYF. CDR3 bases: TGTGCCAGCAGTGAAGGTTTTACAGATACGCAGTATTTT.

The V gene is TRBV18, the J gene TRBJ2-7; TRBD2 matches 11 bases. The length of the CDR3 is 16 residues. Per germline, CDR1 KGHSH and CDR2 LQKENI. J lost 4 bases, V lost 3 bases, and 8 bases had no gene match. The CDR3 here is CASSPGGTSGSYEQYF. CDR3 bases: TGTGCCAGCTCACCTGGCGGGACTAGCGGATCGTACGAGCAGTACTTC.

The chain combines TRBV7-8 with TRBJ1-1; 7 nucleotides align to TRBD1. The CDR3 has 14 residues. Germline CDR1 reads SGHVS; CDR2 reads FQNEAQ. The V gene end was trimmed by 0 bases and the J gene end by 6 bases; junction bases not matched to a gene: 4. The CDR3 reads CASSLAGGASEAFF. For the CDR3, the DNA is TGTGCCAGCAGCTTAGCAGGGGGCGCATCTGAAGCTTTCTTT.

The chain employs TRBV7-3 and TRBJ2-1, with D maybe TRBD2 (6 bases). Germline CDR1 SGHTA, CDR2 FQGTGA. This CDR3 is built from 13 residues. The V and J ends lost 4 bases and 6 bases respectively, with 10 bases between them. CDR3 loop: CASSSLGGNEQFF. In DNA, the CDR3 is TGTGCCAGCAGCTCCCTCGGGGGCAATGAGCAGTTCTTC.

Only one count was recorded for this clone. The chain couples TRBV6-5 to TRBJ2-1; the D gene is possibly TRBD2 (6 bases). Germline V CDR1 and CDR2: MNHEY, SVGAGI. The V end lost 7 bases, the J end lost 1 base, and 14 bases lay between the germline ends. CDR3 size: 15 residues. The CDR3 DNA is TGTGCCAGCATAAGGGAGGCGGTGTCCTACAATGAGCAGTTCTTC. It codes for CASIREAVSYNEQFF.

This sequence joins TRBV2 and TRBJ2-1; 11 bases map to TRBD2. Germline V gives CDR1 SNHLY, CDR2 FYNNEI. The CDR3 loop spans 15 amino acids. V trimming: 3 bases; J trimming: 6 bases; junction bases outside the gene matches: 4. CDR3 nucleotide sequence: TGTGCCAGCAGTGATGGGCTAGCGGGGGGCAATGAGCAGTTCTTC. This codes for CASSDGLAGGNEQFF.

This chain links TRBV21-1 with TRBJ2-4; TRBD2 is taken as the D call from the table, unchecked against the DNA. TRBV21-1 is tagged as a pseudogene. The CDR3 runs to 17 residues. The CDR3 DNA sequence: TGTGCCAGCAGCATTACTAGCGGATCCCTACCGGGAAACATTCAGTACTTC. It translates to CASSITSGSLPGNIQYF.

The CDR3 nucleotides read TGTGCCAGCAGCCAAAGGGGGGGCACCATATATTTT. It encodes CASSQRGGTIYF. The chain combines TRBV3-1 (or the pseudogene TRBV3-2) with TRBJ1-3; TRBD1 is a possible D gene (6 bases). With 2 bases removed from V and 9 bases from J, the gap between germline ends came to 8 bases. Germline loops: CDR1 LGHDT, CDR2 YNNKEL (reference sequence). The CDR3 covers 12 residues.

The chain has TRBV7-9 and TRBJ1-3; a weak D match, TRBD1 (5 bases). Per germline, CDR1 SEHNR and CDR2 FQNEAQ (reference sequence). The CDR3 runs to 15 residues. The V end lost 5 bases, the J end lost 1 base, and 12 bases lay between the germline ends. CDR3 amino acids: CASSPGTESGNTIYF. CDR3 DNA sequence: TGTGCCAGCAGCCCCGGGACCGAGTCTGGAAACACCATATATTTT.

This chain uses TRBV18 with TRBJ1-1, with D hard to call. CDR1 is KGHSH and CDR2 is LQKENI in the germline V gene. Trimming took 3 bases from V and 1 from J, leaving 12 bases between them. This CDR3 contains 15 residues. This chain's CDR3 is CASSPRVWGNTEAFF. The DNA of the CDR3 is TGTGCCAGCTCACCCCGAGTGTGGGGGAACACTGAAGCTTTCTTT.

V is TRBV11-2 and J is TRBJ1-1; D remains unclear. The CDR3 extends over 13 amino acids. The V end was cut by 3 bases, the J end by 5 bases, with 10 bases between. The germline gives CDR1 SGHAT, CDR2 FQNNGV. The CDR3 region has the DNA TGTGCCAGCAGCTTCCTCGCCGAGACTGAAGCTTTCTTT. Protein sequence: CASSFLAETEAFF.